The present T cell receptor beta chain was sequenced within a study of blood T cell repertoires in COVID-19. About the study: Samples taken during acute and convalescent COVID-19 were collected in the United States, Italy and Spain. T cells, B-cell-depleted T cells, or PBMCs supplied cDNA or gDNA.

The V end was cut by 7 bases, the J end by 5 bases, with 20 bases between. This CDR3 region has 15 residues. The germline V gene has CDR1 WSHSY and CDR2 SAAADI. Per the study methods: Counts of nucleated cells, estimated from reference gene primer amplification, were obtained. The protocol was immunoSEQ multiplex PCR, while the TCRdb copy is restricted to in-frame clones and leaves out a portion. That table furnishes V, J and clone size, whereas the DNA furnished D and trimming. The sample holds 200,000 to 250,000 clones; 70% to 90% are singletons and the top ten take approximately 1.5%. This receptor was identified in a man aged 18 to 30 with active or convalescent COVID-19. The gene calls are TRBV10-2 and TRBJ2-5, with TRBD2 as a possible D gene (6 bases). Sequenced input: peripheral blood. CDR3 bases: TGCGCCAGCACCGCCGGTGGAGGGCTGTTGGAGACCCAGTACTTC. Its protein is CASTAGGGLLETQYF.